This passage covers 30 T cell receptor beta chains from one sample sequenced in a study of a mutant IDH1 vaccine in newly diagnosed glioma. Produced via immunoSEQ multiplex PCR; TCRdb's table is partial and in-frame only. Among over 20,000 clones listed, about 80% were seen once. These receptors have no identified antigens. Documented time point: week 11, during vaccination. The vaccine gave 300 ug of a 20-mer mutant IDH1 peptide subcutaneously per dose. This sample comprised PBMCs, obtained from a glioma patient whose treatment included an IDH1 peptide vaccine. Receptor source: a man between 40 and 49 years old with glioma.

This chain links TRBV7-8 with TRBJ2-1; D gene uncertain. CDR1 and CDR2 (germline): SGHVS, FQNEAQ. Trimming left V 1 base short and J 6 bases short, with 7 bases between. CDR3 length: 13 amino acids. CDR3 sequence reads: CASSLGKSNEQFF. DNA of the CDR3: TGTGCCAGCAGCTTAGGGAAGTCCAATGAGCAGTTCTTC.

The chain has TRBV27 and TRBJ1-2; 7 positions match TRBD1. Germline CDR1 and CDR2: MNHEY and SMNVEV (reference sequence). Trimming took 8 bases from V and 10 from J; bases not matched to a gene: 7. This CDR3 contains 11 residues. The CDR3 here is CASSTGSVYTF. CDR3 nucleotides: TGTGCCAGCTCGACAGGGAGTGTCTACACCTTC.

J is TRBJ2-6 and V is TRBV7-2, with D unresolved. The germline V gene encodes CDR1 SGHTA and CDR2 FQGNSA. V dropped 6 bases and J dropped 0 bases, with 12 bases sitting between them. The CDR3 has 16 amino acids. The CDR3, as DNA: TGTGCCAGCAGAGGGATGTTAAGCTCTGGGGCCAACGTCCTGACTTTC. Translating gives CASRGMLSSGANVLTF.

The rearrangement links TRBV11-3 to TRBJ2-5; 8 nucleotides agree with TRBD1. CDR3 length: 14 residues. CDR1 and CDR2 (germline): SGHNT, YENEEA. With 5 bases clipped from V and 4 bases from J, the junction kept 6 bases outside the gene matches. This chain's CDR3 is CASSARQGIETQYF. The DNA for the CDR3 is TGTGCCAGCAGCGCAAGACAGGGGATAGAGACCCAGTACTTC. Full variable domain (rest looked up from reference TRBV11-3 and TRBJ2-5): EAGVVQSPRYKIIEKKQPVAFWCNPISGHNTLYWYLQNLGQGPELLIRYENEEAVDDSQLPKDRFSAERLKGVDSTLKIQPAELGDSAVYLCASSARQGIETQYFGPGTRLLVL.

This clone has just a few counts. The rearrangement joins TRBV6-4 to TRBJ2-3; D assignment may be TRBD1 or TRBD2 (6 bases each). Germline lookup yields CDR1 MRHNA and CDR2 SNTAGT. This CDR3 contains 14 residues. Trimming took off 2 bases at V and 3 bases at J, with 9 bases between the two ends. This CDR3 reads CASSDGGPTDTQYF. The CDR3 coding sequence is TGTGCCAGCAGTGACGGGGGGCCAACAGATACGCAGTATTTT.

The V and J genes are TRBV27 and TRBJ1-5; D is possibly TRBD1 (5 bases). Germline CDR1 reads MNHEY; CDR2 reads SMNVEV (reference sequence). This CDR3 region has 14 residues. The V end was cut by 5 bases, the J end by 3 bases, with 11 bases between. The CDR3 region has the DNA TGTGCCAGCAGTCCCCTAGGGGTCAATCAGCCCCAGCATTTT. It specifies CASSPLGVNQPQHF.

The chain joins TRBV5-1 to TRBJ1-4; D uncertain. Trimming stripped 0 bases from V and 8 bases from J, with 14 bases between. This CDR3 is 15 amino acids long. CDR1 SGHRS and CDR2 YFSETQ come from the germline V gene. The chain's CDR3 is CASSLGGVVREKLFF. The DNA of the CDR3 is TGCGCCAGCAGCTTGGGCGGGGTCGTAAGGGAAAAACTGTTTTTT.

V gene TRBV7-2 combines with J gene TRBJ2-1; 14 positions match TRBD2. This CDR3 spans 18 amino acids. CDR1 and CDR2 (germline): SGHTA, FQGNSA. Germline trimming cut 4 bases from V and 7 bases from J; bases unmatched to any gene: 12. CDR3 coding DNA: TGTGCCAGCAGCTCGACTAGCGGGAGGGCCCTCGGGTTAAATGAGCAGTTCTTC. Translation gives CASSSTSGRALGLNEQFF. The complete variable domain, with remaining parts taken from reference TRBV7-2 and TRBJ2-1, reads GAGVSQSPSNKVTEKGKDVELRCDPISGHTALYWYRQSLGQGLEFLIYFQGNSAPDKSGLPSDRFSAERTGGSVSTLTIQRTQQEDSAVYLCASSSTSGRALGLNEQFFGPGTRLTVL.

The chain is built from TRBV6-1 and TRBJ2-3; 11 nucleotides align to TRBD2. Trimming removed 0 bases from V and 3 bases from J; junction bases left unmatched: 11. The V gene's germline CDR1 is MNHNS and CDR2 SASEGT. This CDR3 is 19 amino acids long. In nucleotides, the CDR3 is TGTGCCAGCAGTGAAGCGGAGGGACTAGCGGCCCTCTCTACAGATACGCAGTATTTT. This encodes CASSEAEGLAALSTDTQYF.

The chain links TRBV15 to TRBJ2-3, with no clear D. Germline CDR1 and CDR2: LNHNV and YYDKDF (reference sequence). The CDR3 contains 13 residues. V shed 3 bases and J shed 3 bases, with 7 bases lying between them. The CDR3: CATSSPQTDTQYF. CDR3 coding DNA: TGTGCCACCAGCAGCCCCCAAACAGATACGCAGTATTTT.

This chain links TRBV9 with TRBJ2-2; D uncertain. The CDR3 is made up of 14 amino acids. CDR1 and CDR2 (germline): SGDLS, YYNGEE. Between the trimmed V and J ends, which lost 3 bases and 2 bases, there was a span of 8 bases. CDR3 bases: TGTGCCAGCAGCGGAAGATATAACACCGGGGAGCTGTTTTTT. It encodes CASSGRYNTGELFF.

V usage is TRBV2 and J usage is TRBJ1-4; perhaps TRBD1 as D (5 bases). This CDR3 comprises 13 residues. V was shortened by 8 bases and J by 2 bases, with 9 bases between the two germline ends. CDR1 SNHLY and CDR2 FYNNEI come from the germline V gene. CDR3: CASRDRTNEKLFF. CDR3 in DNA: TGTGCCAGCCGGGACCGCACTAATGAAAAACTGTTTTTT.

The V gene is TRBV7-9, the J gene TRBJ1-1, with 7 bases that match TRBD1. After removal of 6 bases from V and 8 bases from J, the junction contained 6 bases not matched to a gene. Germline CDR1 reads SEHNR; CDR2 reads FQNEAQ (reference sequence). CDR3 length: 12 amino acids. CDR3: CASRGWDREAFF. The CDR3 coding sequence is TGTGCCAGCAGGGGATGGGACAGAGAAGCTTTCTTT.

The rearrangement uses TRBV6-6 and TRBJ1-2, with D perhaps TRBD1 (5 bases). The CDR3 is 12 residues long. Per the germline V gene, CDR1 is MNHNY and CDR2 is SVGAGI (reference sequence). V lost 1 base and J 11 bases, leaving 11 bases between the germline ends. As DNA, the CDR3 is TGTGCCAGCAGTTACTTGCAGGGTGAATACACCTTC. Protein: CASSYLQGEYTF.

The J gene is TRBJ2-2, the V gene TRBV28; D possibly corresponds to TRBD2 (5 bases). V was trimmed by 4 bases and J by 5 bases, leaving 20 bases between them. The CDR3 has 17 residues. Germline V CDR1 and CDR2: MDHEN, SYDVKM. The CDR3 sequence: CASSSLNKPEGTGELFF. The CDR3, as DNA: TGTGCCAGCAGTTCCTTAAATAAGCCCGAGGGAACCGGGGAGCTGTTTTTT.

The J gene is TRBJ1-1, the V gene TRBV11-3; D remains unclear. The CDR3 contains 11 residues. V lost 3 bases and J 4 bases, leaving 3 bases between the germline ends. Germline CDR1 SGHNT, CDR2 YENEEA. The CDR3 coding sequence is TGTGCCAGCAGCTTGGCCACTGAAGCTTTCTTT. Translating gives CASSLATEAFF.

The rearrangement uses TRBV6-1 and TRBJ1-3, with no clear D. CDR3 length: 15 residues. The V gene lost 7 bases and the J gene lost 2 bases, with 15 bases spanning the gap. Germline V CDR1 and CDR2: MNHNS, SASEGT. The CDR3, as DNA: TGTGCCAGCACCCCGCAGCGAGTAGCTGGAAACACCATATATTTT. This gives the protein CASTPQRVAGNTIYF.

This clone was recorded only once. The chain combines TRBV4-3 with TRBJ1-3; 9 bases align to TRBD1. The trim removed 2 bases at V and 3 bases at J, leaving 2 bases unmatched. Germline loops: CDR1 LGHNA, CDR2 YSLEER. This CDR3 region has 15 residues. CDR3 in amino acids: CASSQRTGVGNTIYF. DNA for the CDR3: TGCGCCAGCAGCCAAAGGACAGGGGTTGGAAACACCATATATTTT.

The genes are TRBV16 and TRBJ1-1; D ambiguous. The germline V gene encodes CDR1 KGHSY and CDR2 FQNENV. V was pared by 0 bases and J by 11 bases, with 13 bases between. CDR3 length: 13 residues. CDR3: CASSQSQTVGAFF. CDR3 nucleotide sequence: TGTGCCAGCAGCCAATCACAGACCGTTGGCGCTTTCTTT. Full variable domain (missing parts from reference TRBV16 and TRBJ1-1): GEEVAQTPKHLVRGEGQKAKLYCAPIKGHSYVFWYQQVLKNEFKFLISFQNENVFDETGMPKERFSAKCLPNSPCSLEIQATKLEDSAVYFCASSQSQTVGAFFGQGTRLTVV.

This clone has more than one count but fewer than ten. The rearrangement uses TRBV2 and TRBJ1-1, with TRBD1 as a possible D gene (5 bases). The CDR3 length is 10 residues. V lost 8 bases to trimming and J lost 7 bases, with 8 bases between them. The germline V gene has CDR1 SNHLY and CDR2 FYNNEI. CDR3 amino acids: CASEGVEAFF. Written as DNA, the CDR3 is TGTGCCAGCGAAGGGGTTGAAGCTTTCTTT. Variable domain in full (rest from reference TRBV2 and TRBJ1-1): EPEVTQTPSHQVTQMGQEVILRCVPISNHLYFYWYRQILGQKVEFLVSFYNNEISEKSEIFDDQFSVERPDGSNFTLKIRSTKLEDSAMYFCASEGVEAFFGQGTRLTVV.

The chain employs TRBV9 and TRBJ2-1; TRBD2 agrees at 7 bases. V dropped 4 bases and J dropped 4; count of bases not matched to a gene: 11. The CDR3 spans 16 residues. Per germline, CDR1 SGDLS and CDR2 YYNGEE. Written as DNA, the CDR3 is TGTGCCAGCAGCCCCCCCTCAGGGACTAATTACAATGAGCAGTTCTTC. Protein: CASSPPSGTNYNEQFF. Variable domain in full (rest from reference TRBV9 and TRBJ2-1): DSGVTQTPKHLITATGQRVTLRCSPRSGDLSVYWYQQSLDQGLQFLIQYYNGEERAKGNILERFSAQQFPDLHSELNLSSLELGDSALYFCASSPPSGTNYNEQFFGPGTRLTVL.

The table lists this clone with a count of one. The rearrangement uses TRBV5-5 and TRBJ2-5; 11 bases map to TRBD1. This CDR3 has 19 residues. Germline V lookup: CDR1 SGHKS, CDR2 YYEKEE (reference sequence). Trimming removed 4 bases from V and 1 base from J; junction bases left unmatched: 15. CDR3 in amino acids: CASSESPLPGTGGQETQYF. DNA of the CDR3: TGTGCCAGCAGCGAATCCCCCCTCCCCGGGACAGGGGGCCAAGAGACCCAGTACTTC.

The table lists this clone with a few counts. The V gene is TRBV28, the J gene TRBJ1-2; TRBD1 is a possible D gene (5 bases). Trimming took off 6 bases at V and 5 bases at J, with 10 bases between the two ends. Germline values: CDR1 MDHEN, CDR2 SYDVKM. CDR3 length: 12 residues. CDR3 sequence: CASRTGGYGYTF. The CDR3 nucleotides are TGTGCCAGCAGGACGGGGGGGTATGGCTACACCTTC.

The chain combines TRBV5-4 with TRBJ2-1; D remains ambiguous. In germline, CDR1 is SGHNT, CDR2 YYREEE (reference sequence). The CDR3 consists of 14 residues. Between the trimmed V and J ends, which lost 2 bases and 6 bases, there was a span of 12 bases. The CDR3 coding sequence is TGTGCCAGCAGCTTCACTTCCCTTGGCAATGAGCAGTTCTTC. Its translation is CASSFTSLGNEQFF. The whole variable domain, remainder taken from reference TRBV5-4 and TRBJ2-1, is ETGVTQSPTHLIKTRGQQVTLRCSSQSGHNTVSWYQQALGQGPQFIFQYYREEENGRGNFPPRFSGLQFPNYSSELNVNALELDDSALYLCASSFTSLGNEQFFGPGTRLTVL.

V usage is TRBV2 and J usage is TRBJ1-6; D is unresolved. The CDR3 covers 14 residues. Germline CDR1 SNHLY, CDR2 FYNNEI. V was trimmed by 5 bases and J by 2 bases, leaving 7 bases between them. The CDR3 sequence: CASSFRTYNSPLHF. The CDR3, as DNA: TGTGCCAGCAGTTTCCGGACCTATAATTCACCCCTCCACTTT.

The chain has TRBV23-1 and TRBJ2-7, with TRBD1 as a possible D gene (5 bases). TRBV23-1 qualifies as an ORF whose function is uncertain. The CDR3 loop spans 16 amino acids. Trimming cost V 4 bases and J 6 bases, with 22 bases left between them. Here the CDR3 DNA reads TGCGCCAGCAGTCGGTCAGGACATCTTTCCCCTGGCGAGCAGTACGTC. Protein sequence: CASSRSGHLSPGEQYV.

The chain links TRBV6-5 to TRBJ2-3; 8 bases map to TRBD2. CDR3 length: 15 residues. The germline CDR1 and CDR2 sequences are MNHEY and SVGAGI. After removal of 4 bases from V and 4 bases from J, the junction contained 7 bases not matched to a gene. The CDR3 protein is CASSWEAGVSDTQYF. The CDR3 region has the DNA TGTGCCAGCAGTTGGGAAGCGGGAGTGTCAGATACGCAGTATTTT.

This clone was recorded only once. The CDR3 nucleotides are TGTGCCAGCAGCGTAGGTCGGGGCCGAAAACTGTTTTTT. It specifies CASSVGRGRKLFF. The chain links TRBV9 to TRBJ1-4, with TRBD1 as a possible D gene (5 bases). CDR3 length equals 13 residues. Per germline, CDR1 SGDLS and CDR2 YYNGEE. Trimming removed 0 bases at V and 10 bases at J, with 10 bases between.

The chain links TRBV18 to TRBJ2-1; D is ambiguous. CDR1 and CDR2 from the germline V gene are KGHSH and LQKENI. CDR3 size: 15 residues. Between the trimmed V and J ends, which lost 7 bases and 0 bases, there was a span of 13 bases. This chain's CDR3 is CASYPVHSSYNEQFF. CDR3 DNA: TGTGCCAGCTATCCCGTCCACAGCTCCTACAATGAGCAGTTCTTC. Filled out from reference TRBV18 and TRBJ2-1, the complete variable domain reads NAGVMQNPRHLVRRRGQEARLRCSPMKGHSHVYWYRQLPEEGLKFMVYLQKENIIDESGMPKERFSAEFPKEGPSILRIQQVVRGDSAAYFCASYPVHSSYNEQFFGPGTRLTVL.

In its sample, this clone ranks as medium-sized. The genes are TRBV14 and TRBJ1-5; D gene uncertain. V lost 0 bases, J lost 11 bases, and 11 bases lay in between. Germline loops: CDR1 SGHDN, CDR2 FVKESK. This CDR3 comprises 13 residues. CDR3 sequence: CASSQDLWGTQHF. In DNA, the CDR3 is TGTGCCAGCAGCCAAGATCTATGGGGTACCCAGCATTTT.